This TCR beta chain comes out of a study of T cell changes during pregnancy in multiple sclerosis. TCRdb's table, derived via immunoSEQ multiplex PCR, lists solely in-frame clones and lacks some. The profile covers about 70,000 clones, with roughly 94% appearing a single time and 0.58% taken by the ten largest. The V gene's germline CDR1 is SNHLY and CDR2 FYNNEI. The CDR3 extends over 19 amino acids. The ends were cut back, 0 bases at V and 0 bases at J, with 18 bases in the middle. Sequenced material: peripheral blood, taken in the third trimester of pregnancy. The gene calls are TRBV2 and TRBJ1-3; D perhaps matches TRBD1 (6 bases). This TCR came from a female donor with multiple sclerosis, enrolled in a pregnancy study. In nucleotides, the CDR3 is TGTGCCAGCAGTGAAGCTAGTAGTTGGAGAGGGGGCTCTGGAAACACCATATATTTT. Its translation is CASSEASSWRGGSGNTIYF.